This entry lists 26 T cell receptor beta chains sequenced from one sample in a study of siplizumab effects on memory and regulatory T cells. Profiled with immunoSEQ multiplex PCR; TCRdb holds only in-frame clones, not every one. The data hold tens of thousands of clones, with 75% to 90% observed a single time. The sample consisted of Tregs sorted from blood. The receptors were sampled from a human donor in good health.

The chain uses TRBV25-1 and TRBJ2-1, with TRBD1 matching over 10 bases. V was pared by 5 bases and J by 13 bases, with 8 bases of the junction left unmatched. The CDR3 sequence is 13 residues long. Germline values: CDR1 MGHDK, CDR2 SYGVNS. CDR3 DNA: TGTGCCAGCAGTATGGGACAGGGGACCCCTCAGTTCTTC. Its translation: CASSMGQGTPQFF.

The sample holds one count of this clone. CDR3 coding DNA: TGTGCCAGCAGCGTCCCAATTGGGGGGGCCCCACGGTCCACAGATACGCAGTATTTT. Translation gives CASSVPIGGAPRSTDTQYF. The chain is built from TRBV9 and TRBJ2-3; a weak D match, TRBD2 (7 bases). CDR3 length: 19 amino acids. Trimming took 2 bases from V and 2 from J, leaving 24 bases between them. Germline loops: CDR1 SGDLS, CDR2 YYNGEE.

This clone was seen just once. The V gene is TRBV11-3, the J gene TRBJ2-5, with 8 bases aligning to TRBD1. The germline V gene has CDR1 SGHNT and CDR2 YENEEA. This CDR3 is built from 14 residues. The J segment lost 2 bases and the V segment lost 3 bases, leaving 2 bases of the junction unmatched. This CDR3 is CASSFGTGQETQYF. In nucleotides, the CDR3 is TGTGCCAGCAGCTTTGGGACAGGACAAGAGACCCAGTACTTC.

The count of this clone is one. The V gene is TRBV5-8, the J gene TRBJ2-1; 11 bases fit TRBD2. CDR3 length: 17 residues. The J segment lost 5 bases and the V segment lost 0 bases, leaving 7 bases of the junction unmatched. CDR1 and CDR2 (germline): SGHTS, YDEGEE. The CDR3 spells CASSLVTSGRGHNEQFF. The CDR3 nucleotides are TGTGCCAGCAGCTTGGTTACTAGCGGGAGAGGCCACAATGAGCAGTTCTTC.

The chain links TRBV4-2 to TRBJ2-2; 9 bases agree with TRBD2. The CDR3 runs 16 residues. The germline CDR1 and CDR2 sequences are LGHNA and YNFKEQ. J was trimmed by 1 base and V by 1 base; bases with no gene match: 1. The CDR3 DNA follows: TGTGCCAGCAGCCAAGTTAGCGGGGGGAACACCGGGGAGCTGTTTTTT. This encodes CASSQVSGGNTGELFF.

This chain links TRBV11-3 with TRBJ2-5; D possibly corresponds to TRBD2 (5 bases). The CDR3 length is 12 residues. The V end was cut by 5 bases, the J end by 5 bases, with 9 bases between. Germline loops: CDR1 SGHNT, CDR2 YENEEA. The CDR3: CASSPEGETQYF. The CDR3 coding sequence is TGTGCCAGCAGCCCAGAGGGCGAGACCCAGTACTTC.

This chain uses TRBV7-2 with TRBJ1-4, with 7 bases fitting TRBD1. The CDR3 runs to 18 residues. Germline V gene sequence: CDR1 SGHTA, CDR2 FQGNSA. After removal of 1 base from V and 4 bases from J, the junction contained 12 bases not matched to a gene. As DNA, the CDR3 is TGTGCCAGCAGCTTAGTTAGTCCAGGGGGGAGCGTTAATGAAAAACTGTTTTTT. Its translation: CASSLVSPGGSVNEKLFF. Drawing the rest from reference TRBV7-2 and TRBJ1-4, the complete variable domain is GAGVSQSPSNKVTEKGKDVELRCDPISGHTALYWYRQSLGQGLEFLIYFQGNSAPDKSGLPSDRFSAERTGGSVSTLTIQRTQQEDSAVYLCASSLVSPGGSVNEKLFFGSGTQLSVL.

The chain links TRBV30 to TRBJ2-3, with D possibly matching TRBD2 (5 bases). V was cut by 0 bases and J by 3 bases, with 10 bases left in between. Germline CDR1 GTSNPN, CDR2 SVGIG (reference sequence). The CDR3 extends over 14 amino acids. For the CDR3, the DNA is TGTGCCTGGAGTGTACAAGAGGGTACAGATACGCAGTATTTT. Protein sequence: CAWSVQEGTDTQYF.

The chain joins TRBV7-2 to TRBJ2-7, with D possibly called TRBD1 or TRBD2 (5 bases each). Trimming left V 3 bases short and J 2 bases short, with 5 bases between. CDR3 length equals 12 residues. Germline assignment: CDR1 SGHTA and CDR2 FQGNSA. CDR3 amino acids: CASSLGAYEQYF. CDR3 sequence (DNA): TGTGCCAGCAGCTTGGGGGCCTACGAGCAGTACTTC.

This clone has just one count. V is TRBV7-6 and J is TRBJ2-5; 10 bases align to TRBD2. V was pared by 0 bases and J by 4 bases, with 5 bases of the junction left unmatched. This CDR3 has 16 amino acids. Germline loops: CDR1 SGHVS, CDR2 FNYEAQ. The CDR3: CASSLALSGRLETQYF. The CDR3 region has the DNA TGTGCCAGCAGCTTAGCTCTTAGCGGGAGGTTAGAGACCCAGTACTTC. Based on the CDR3 plus reference TRBV7-6 and TRBJ2-5, the full variable domain is GAGVSQSPRYKVTKRGQDVALRCDPISGHVSLYWYRQALGQGPEFLTYFNYEAQQDKSGLPNDRFSAERPEGSISTLTIQRTEQRDSAMYRCASSLALSGRLETQYFGPGTRLLVL.

This clone came up a few times. J is TRBJ2-3 and V is TRBV7-2; D unresolved. The CDR3 extends over 12 amino acids. The V and J ends lost 5 bases and 2 bases respectively, with 5 bases between them. The germline CDR1 and CDR2 sequences are SGHTA and FQGNSA. The CDR3 reads CASSLSTDTQYF. DNA of the CDR3: TGTGCCAGCAGCCTTTCCACAGATACGCAGTATTTT.

The chain carries TRBV27 and TRBJ2-7, with 8 nucleotides matching TRBD2. CDR1 and CDR2 (germline): MNHEY, SMNVEV (reference sequence). The CDR3 spans 16 residues. Germline trimming cut 0 bases from V and 2 bases from J; bases unmatched to any gene: 6. DNA of the CDR3: TGTGCCAGCAGTTTATCGTGGACTAGCCTCCCCTACGAGCAGTACTTC. It encodes CASSLSWTSLPYEQYF.

The genes are TRBV7-3 and TRBJ2-7, with D tentatively TRBD1 (5 bases). The V gene's germline CDR1 is SGHTA and CDR2 FQGTGA. The length of the CDR3 is 15 residues. V dropped 5 bases and J dropped 4 bases, with 18 bases sitting between them. CDR3 region: CASSLRFGAEYEQYF. The CDR3 DNA reads TGTGCCAGCAGCCTCCGTTTTGGGGCTGAGTACGAGCAGTACTTC.

The CDR3 is CASSGRTGGNQPQHF. In DNA, the CDR3 is TGTGCCAGTTCTGGGAGGACAGGGGGCAATCAGCCCCAGCATTTT. This chain links TRBV19 with TRBJ1-5; 9 nucleotides match TRBD1. The V and J ends lost 8 bases and 2 bases, in that order; junction bases with no gene match: 7. Germline-derived CDR1 and CDR2 are LNHDA and SQIVND (reference sequence). This CDR3 has 15 residues.

This rearrangement joins TRBV6-5 to TRBJ1-5; 12 nucleotides match TRBD1. Germline lookup yields CDR1 MNHEY and CDR2 SVGAGI. V shed 5 bases and J 7 bases; nucleotides not matched to a gene: 3. The CDR3 sequence is 14 residues long. The CDR3 nucleotides are TGTGCCAGCAGTCGGGGACAGGGGGCCCAGCCCCAGCATTTT. Amino acids: CASSRGQGAQPQHF.

This chain uses TRBV28 with TRBJ2-3; tentative D call: TRBD2 (7 bases). CDR3 size: 20 residues. The germline gives CDR1 MDHEN, CDR2 SYDVKM. Trimming removed 7 bases from V and 0 bases from J, with 29 bases in between. This CDR3 is CASKGGGGRPSLPSTDTQYF. The DNA of the CDR3 is TGTGCCAGCAAAGGAGGGGGAGGGAGGCCTAGTCTCCCTAGCACAGATACGCAGTATTTT.

V gene TRBV19 combines with J gene TRBJ1-3; no clear D gene. The CDR3 is 15 residues long. V lost 10 bases and J lost 2, with 18 bases in between. Germline CDR1 is LNHDA and CDR2 is SQIVND (reference sequence). The CDR3 protein is CATYRDLGPGNTIYF. In nucleotides, the CDR3 is TGTGCCACTTACCGGGATCTAGGACCTGGAAACACCATATATTTT.

The gene calls are TRBV5-1 and TRBJ2-7; 7 positions match TRBD1. The germline gives CDR1 SGHRS, CDR2 YFSETQ. The CDR3 totals 13 residues. Trimming cost V 0 bases and J 4 bases; bases outside gene matches: 1. In DNA form, the CDR3 reads TGCGCCAGCAGCTTGGCGACAGGGTACGAGCAGTACTTC. This sequence encodes CASSLATGYEQYF.

This chain connects TRBV29-1 to TRBJ1-4; D possibly corresponds to TRBD1 (5 bases). The CDR3 extends over 14 amino acids. Germline V CDR1 and CDR2: SQVTM, ANQGSEA. With 4 bases removed from V and 2 bases from J, the gap between germline ends came to 11 bases. The CDR3 DNA sequence: TGCAGCGTTGCAGGGAAGAAGACTAATGAAAAACTGTTTTTT. The encoded protein is CSVAGKKTNEKLFF.

This chain connects TRBV19 to TRBJ1-4; weak D call: TRBD1 (6 bases). The CDR3 runs to 13 residues. V lost 9 bases to trimming and J lost 8 bases, with 16 bases between them. Germline CDR1 reads LNHDA; CDR2 reads SQIVND (reference sequence). The CDR3 is CASKGQGREKLFF. The DNA of the CDR3 is TGTGCCAGCAAGGGCCAGGGGCGAGAAAAACTGTTTTTT.

The CDR3: CASSWMTGLAGEVFF. The CDR3 DNA is TGTGCCAGCAGCTGGATGACCGGACTAGCGGGAGAGGTGTTCTTC. The rearrangement uses TRBV7-9 and TRBJ2-1, with TRBD2 identical over 13 bases. Germline-derived CDR1 and CDR2 are SEHNR and FQNEAQ (reference sequence). This CDR3 has 15 amino acids. V gave up 4 bases and J gave up 15 bases; unmatched junction bases: 12. The full variable domain, its missing parts supplied by reference TRBV7-9 and TRBJ2-1, is DTGVSQNPRHKITKRGQNVTFRCDPISEHNRLYWYRQTLGQGPEFLTYFQNEAQLEKSRLLSDRFSAERPKGSFSTLEIQRTEQGDSAMYLCASSWMTGLAGEVFFGPGTRLTVL.

The rearrangement joins TRBV25-1 to TRBJ2-1; TRBD1 or TRBD2 may be the D gene (5 bases each). CDR1 MGHDK and CDR2 SYGVNS come from the germline V gene. The CDR3 runs to 14 residues. V lost 3 bases and J lost 8, with 14 bases in between. The CDR3 bases are TGTGCCAGCAGTGATTTCGGGGCCTCCGATGAGCAGTTCTTC. Translated: CASSDFGASDEQFF.

V usage is TRBV10-3 and J usage is TRBJ2-7, with a tentative D call TRBD1 (5 bases). V was pared by 6 bases and J by 6 bases, with 12 bases between. Germline-derived CDR1 and CDR2 are ENHRY and SYGVKD. The CDR3 is 12 residues long. DNA of the CDR3: TGTGCCATCAGGGACACCCCGGGCGAGCAGTACTTC. Translated: CAIRDTPGEQYF.

The V and J genes are TRBV19 and TRBJ1-1; D perhaps matches TRBD1 (5 bases). CDR1 LNHDA and CDR2 SQIVND come from the germline V gene (reference sequence). The germline V and J ends were trimmed by 5 bases and 2 bases, with 12 bases remaining between them. The length of the CDR3 is 14 residues. The CDR3 DNA reads as TGTGCCAGTAGTGGTGGGGGACGTAACACTGAAGCTTTCTTT. Translating it yields CASSGGGRNTEAFF. The full variable domain, rest sourced from reference TRBV19 and TRBJ1-1, is DGGITQSPKYLFRKEGQNVTLSCEQNLNHDAMYWYRQDPGQGLRLIYYSQIVNDFQKGDIAEGYSVSREKKESFPLTVTSAQKNPTAFYLCASSGGGRNTEAFFGQGTRLTVV.

This sequence joins TRBV7-2 and TRBJ1-2; no definite D call. Germline CDR1 SGHTA, CDR2 FQGNSA. The CDR3 is 13 amino acids. V lost 0 bases and J 7 bases, leaving 9 bases between the germline ends. The CDR3 region has the DNA TGTGCCAGCAGCTTAGCTTTATCCACTGGCTACACCTTC. Translated, it gives CASSLALSTGYTF.

The chain is built from TRBV7-9 and TRBJ2-1; 13 nucleotides line up with TRBD2. The CDR3 has 16 residues. Germline assignment: CDR1 SEHNR and CDR2 FQNEAQ (reference sequence). After removal of 5 bases from V and 7 bases from J, the junction contained 8 bases not matched to a gene. The CDR3: CASSRRTSGSRNEQFF. DNA for the CDR3: TGTGCCAGCAGCCGTAGGACTAGCGGGAGTCGGAATGAGCAGTTCTTC.